This T cell receptor (beta chain) comes out of a study of cytomegalovirus exposure and HLA in healthy donors. The donors belonged to the roughly 110-subject validation cohort, separate from the roughly 720-subject first cohort. Trimming at V came to 8 bases and at J to 10 bases, leaving 8 bases not matched to a gene. The CDR3 loop spans 13 amino acids. Looked up from germline, CDR1 is SQVTM and CDR2 is ANQGSEA. Here immunoSEQ multiplex PCR was the method, and the copy in TCRdb shows in-frame clones only, minus some. The data show around 220,000 clones, with about 86% seen just once and about 2.7% held by the top ten.

Sequenced material: PBMCs. The J gene is TRBJ2-1, the V gene TRBV29-1, with 13 bases fitting TRBD2. The TCR comes from a young woman in good health and CMV-seronegative. CDR3 in DNA: TGCAGCTGCCGACTAGCGGGAGGCCGGGAGCAGTTCTTC. It encodes CSCRLAGGREQFF.